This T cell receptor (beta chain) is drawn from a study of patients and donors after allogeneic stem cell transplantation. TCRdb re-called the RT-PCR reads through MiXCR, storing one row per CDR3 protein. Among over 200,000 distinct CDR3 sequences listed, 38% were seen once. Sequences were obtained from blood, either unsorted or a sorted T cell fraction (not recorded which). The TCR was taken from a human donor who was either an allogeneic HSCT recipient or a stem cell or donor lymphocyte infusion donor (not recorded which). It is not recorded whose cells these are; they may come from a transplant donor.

The CDR3 nucleotides read TGCGCCAGCAGCCCGCCGGGCCGAATTTTCTACACCTTC. Its protein product is CASSPPGRIFYTF. The rearrangement joins TRBV5-1 to TRBJ1-2; D unclear. Germline V gives CDR1 SGHRS, CDR2 YFSETQ. CDR3 length: 13 residues. Trimming pared 4 bases from V and 10 bases from J, leaving 17 bases between.